This T cell receptor (beta chain) was recovered during a study of neurological immune-mediated disorders. This clonotype was observed at least ten times. Via MiXCR, TCRdb re-called the 5' RACE reads, giving one row per CDR3 protein. Among 80,000 to 95,000 distinct CDR3 sequences listed, under 4.5% were seen once. V dropped 5 bases and J dropped 4; count of bases not matched to a gene: 4. CDR3 size: 14 residues. The germline gives CDR1 DFQATT, CDR2 SNEGSKA (reference sequence). The chain is built from TRBV20-1 and TRBJ2-1; 11 bases line up with TRBD2. The sequenced sample was PBMCs. The origin of this receptor is a woman aged 50 to 60 with multiple sclerosis. The DNA for the CDR3 is TGCAGTGCTTTTAGCGGGGGGGGTTACAATGAGCAGTTCTTC. Protein product: CSAFSGGGYNEQFF.